This paragraph reports one T cell receptor beta chain. Its specificity is not known. The CDR3 extends over 17 amino acids. V gave up 3 bases and J gave up 0 bases; unmatched junction bases: 8. Per the germline V gene, CDR1 is MDHEN and CDR2 is SYDVKM. The record originates from a study of Ad26.COV2.S vaccination and SARS-CoV-2 variants. The treatment is: roughly 19 received Ad26.COV2.S at low or high dose, single or two shots; several received placebo; per-sample allocation not given. Specimens were obtained on day 63 following the first vaccine or placebo injection. Study-level results: Those who received the vaccine showed greater spike-specific TCR breadth than those given placebo. Breadth, reportedly substantial, characterized the spike-specific CD8+ and CD4+ T cell responses after vaccination.

Sequencing was performed with immunoSEQ multiplex PCR; in TCRdb, only in-frame clones are kept and a portion is missing. The data show approximately 410,000 clones, around 92% seen once. The source material was peripheral blood, sampled in a trial of Ad26.COV2.S vaccine versus placebo. The source of this sequence is a person between 18 and 65 years old who received the Ad26.COV2.S COVID-19 vaccine or a placebo. V usage is TRBV28 and J usage is TRBJ2-7; TRBD1 agrees at 10 bases. CDR3 region: CASSFGGTGVSSYEQYF. CDR3 sequence (DNA): TGTGCCAGCAGTTTTGGCGGGACAGGGGTAAGCTCCTACGAGCAGTACTTC. The whole variable domain, filled in from reference TRBV28 and TRBJ2-7, reads DVKVTQSSRYLVKRTGEKVFLECVQDMDHENMFWYRQDPGLGLRLIYFSYDVKMKEKGDIPEGYSVSREKKERFSLILESASTNQTSMYLCASSFGGTGVSSYEQYFGPGTRLTVT.